This TCR beta chain was captured by sequencing in a study of cytomegalovirus exposure and HLA in healthy donors. Whole-study context: There were about 86 million unique TCRs (from HLA-typed donors) in an early data release.

The study, taken as a whole, reports: Investigators reported under 200 TCR beta chains as tied to cytomegalovirus.

The table lists this clone with a few counts. Its antigen is as yet unknown. PCR involved 60 Vbeta and 13 Jbeta primers. Produced via immunoSEQ multiplex PCR; TCRdb's table is partial and in-frame only. The sample consists of around 130,000 clones, approximately 80% of them appearing once. The specimen was PBMCs. The sequence derives from a boy between 2 and 15 years old in good health and CMV-seronegative.

CDR3 coding DNA: TGTGCCAGCAGCTTGGGAGAATCACCCCTCCACTTT. This codes for CASSLGESPLHF. J is TRBJ1-6 and V is TRBV5-6; D uncertain. Looked up from germline, CDR1 is SGHDT and CDR2 is YYEEEE. CDR3 length equals 12 residues. V was cut by 0 bases and J by 10 bases, with 5 bases left in between.